A single sample gave rise to the 27 T cell receptor beta chains below, sequenced in a study of regulatory T cells in long-lasting Graves disease. The time point: newly diagnosed GD, antithyroid drugs for less than 3 months. Researchers made the TCR library from RNA that was extracted from PBMCs. Assembly of TCR beta libraries relied on iRepertoire HTBI primers together with Arm-PCR of CDR3 regions. TCRdb recomputed calls from the multiplex PCR reads with MiXCR, one row per CDR3 protein. This sample has 350,000 to 500,000 distinct CDR3 sequences, with approximately 15% found just once. The data also belong to a second study, concerning T cells in Graves' hyperthyroidism and ophthalmopathy.

The sequencing here drew on peripheral blood mononuclear cells (PBMCs), taken at new diagnosis, from a patient treated with antithyroid drugs. These receptors originate from a woman aged 50 to 60 with Graves disease.

A remark on this clonotype: One end of the junction varies from germline; a read error may be responsible. V usage is TRBV28 and J usage is TRBJ2-3; 13 bases map to TRBD2. The length of the CDR3 is 16 residues. Germline CDR1 reads MDHEN; CDR2 reads SYDVKM. This chain's CDR3 is CASSPGLAGVTGTQYF. The DNA of the CDR3 is TGTGCCAGCAGCCCAGGACTAGCGGGAGTTACAGGTACGCAGTATTTT. The full variable domain, rest sourced from reference TRBV28 and TRBJ2-3, is DVKVTQSSRYLVKRTGEKVFLECVQDMDHENMFWYRQDPGLGLRLIYFSYDVKMKEKGDIPEGYSVSREKKERFSLILESASTNQTSMYLCASSPGLAGVTGTQYFGPGTRLTVL.

The rearrangement links TRBV11-2 to TRBJ2-5, with 7 bases lining up with TRBD1. The ends lost 4 bases at V and 2 bases at J; junction bases unmatched: 4. Germline CDR1 SGHAT, CDR2 FQNNGV. The CDR3 has 14 residues. CDR3 loop: CASSWGTAQETQYF. Written as DNA, the CDR3 is TGTGCCAGCAGCTGGGGGACAGCTCAAGAGACCCAGTACTTC.

DNA for the CDR3: TGCGCCAGCAGCTTTGGACTAGCGGGAGAAGAGACCCAGTACTTC. Translated: CASSFGLAGEETQYF. This chain uses TRBV5-1 with TRBJ2-5; 13 bases line up with TRBD2. From germline, CDR1 is SGHRS and CDR2 YFSETQ. The CDR3 runs 15 residues. Germline trimming cut 2 bases from V and 3 bases from J; bases unmatched to any gene: 1.

This clonotype came up a few times. V usage is TRBV10-3 and J usage is TRBJ2-7; 7 positions match TRBD2. The V and J ends lost 5 bases and 2 bases, in that order; junction bases with no gene match: 3. CDR1 is ENHRY, CDR2 SYGVKD, per germline. The CDR3 runs 13 residues. Written as DNA, the CDR3 is TGTGCCATCAGTTTGACTAGCCCCTACGAGCAGTACTTC. Translated, it gives CAISLTSPYEQYF.

Only a few counts were recorded for this clonotype. The chain combines TRBV6-1 with TRBJ2-3; no clear D gene. Trimming shortened V by 4 bases and J by 3 bases, and 17 bases separated the two germline ends. The CDR3 runs 16 residues. Per the germline V gene, CDR1 is MNHNS and CDR2 is SASEGT. DNA for the CDR3: TGTGCCAGCAGTGCCATAACTGGCTCTTGGACAGATACGCAGTATTTT. Protein product: CASSAITGSWTDTQYF.

The rearrangement joins TRBV3-1 to TRBJ1-1; tentative D call: TRBD1 (5 bases). This CDR3 comprises 14 residues. The V and J ends lost 1 base and 1 base respectively, with 7 bases between them. The germline V gene has CDR1 LGHDT and CDR2 YNNKEL (reference sequence). Here the CDR3 DNA reads TGTGCCAGCAGCCAAGTGGGGGAGAACACTGAAGCTTTCTTT. This translates into CASSQVGENTEAFF.

This clonotype has at least ten counts. The chain couples TRBV7-9 to TRBJ2-3; 7 bases are shared with TRBD1. Germline V gene data show CDR1 as SEHNR and CDR2 as FQNEAQ (reference sequence). The V gene end was trimmed by 6 bases and the J gene end by 4 bases; junction bases not matched to a gene: 7. This CDR3 comprises 14 residues. This CDR3 reads CASRYTGVADTQYF. The DNA for the CDR3 is TGTGCCAGCAGATATACAGGGGTGGCAGATACGCAGTATTTT.

In its sample, this clonotype was seen many times. The chain links TRBV9 to TRBJ1-3; 7 bases line up with TRBD1. The germline V gene encodes CDR1 SGDLS and CDR2 YYNGEE. CDR3 length equals 16 residues. V was pared by 6 bases and J by 0 bases, with 9 bases of the junction left unmatched. The CDR3 nucleotides are TGTGCCAGCACCTCAGGGGGGGGAGGCTCTGGAAACACCATATATTTT. Protein: CASTSGGGGSGNTIYF. Full variable domain (outside the CDR3, taken from reference TRBV9 and TRBJ1-3): DSGVTQTPKHLITATGQRVTLRCSPRSGDLSVYWYQQSLDQGLQFLIQYYNGEERAKGNILERFSAQQFPDLHSELNLSSLELGDSALYFCASTSGGGGSGNTIYFGEGSWLTVV.

This clonotype was seen more than once but under ten times. The gene calls are TRBV10-1 and TRBJ2-1, with D possibly being TRBD1 or TRBD2 (5 bases each). V was clipped by 3 bases and J by 1 base, with 13 bases between them. The CDR3 is 16 amino acids. The germline CDR1 and CDR2 sequences are WNHNN and SYGVQD (reference sequence). The CDR3 here is CASSDRVGGSYNEQFF. CDR3 DNA sequence: TGCGCCAGCAGTGATAGGGTTGGGGGATCCTACAATGAGCAGTTCTTC.

V gene TRBV5-1 combines with J gene TRBJ1-6, with TRBD1 matching over 9 bases. The CDR3 contains 15 residues. Germline CDR1 is SGHRS and CDR2 is YFSETQ. The V segment lost 4 bases and the J segment 9 bases; nucleotides outside the gene matches: 8. This CDR3 is CASSPGQGHRSPLHF. In DNA, the CDR3 is TGCGCCAGCAGCCCGGGACAGGGACATCGTTCACCCCTCCACTTT.

This clonotype showed up many times. The J gene is TRBJ1-1, the V gene TRBV29-1; no clear D. The CDR3 has 15 residues. CDR1 and CDR2 from the germline V gene are SQVTM and ANQGSEA. Trimming removed 0 bases from V and 5 bases from J, with 16 bases in between. CDR3 protein: CSVEDRRGSRTEAFF. The CDR3 nucleotides read TGCAGCGTTGAAGATCGGCGGGGAAGCCGGACTGAAGCTTTCTTT.

This clonotype was seen only a few times. The V call is TRBV19, the J call TRBJ1-6; TRBD1 aligns across 12 bases. Germline CDR1 reads LNHDA; CDR2 reads SQIVND (reference sequence). This CDR3 is 13 amino acids long. V dropped 8 bases and J dropped 10; count of bases not matched to a gene: 3. Here the CDR3 reads CASAGTGGSPLHF. CDR3 sequence (DNA): TGTGCCAGTGCCGGGACAGGGGGCTCACCCCTCCACTTT.

The table lists this clonotype with many counts. The rearrangement links TRBV7-9 to TRBJ2-2, with D tentatively TRBD2 (6 bases). The V end was cut by 6 bases, the J end by 1 base, with 9 bases between. From germline, CDR1 is SEHNR and CDR2 FQNEAQ (reference sequence). The CDR3 spans 14 residues. CDR3 DNA sequence: TGTGCCAGCAGTTTTAGCGGGAACACCGGGGAGCTGTTTTTT. Translation: CASSFSGNTGELFF.

This clonotype has ten or more counts. V gene TRBV11-2 combines with J gene TRBJ2-5, with TRBD2 matching over 12 bases. CDR1 and CDR2 (germline): SGHAT, FQNNGV. This CDR3 spans 16 amino acids. With 1 base clipped from V and 6 bases from J, the junction kept 6 bases outside the gene matches. The CDR3 region is CASSLAETSGSKTQYF. CDR3 DNA sequence: TGTGCCAGCAGCTTAGCCGAGACTAGCGGGAGTAAGACCCAGTACTTC.

This clonotype was picked up many times. The chain is built from TRBV9 and TRBJ2-7, with a possible D match to TRBD2 (6 bases). There are 14 residues in the CDR3. The germline V gene has CDR1 SGDLS and CDR2 YYNGEE. V was trimmed by 0 bases and J by 4 bases, leaving 11 bases between them. CDR3 in DNA: TGTGCCAGCAGCGTAGGTAGCGGAGAATACGAGCAGTACTTC. This codes for CASSVGSGEYEQYF.

There are many counts of this clonotype. J is TRBJ2-3 and V is TRBV6-1; D might be TRBD1 (5 bases). The CDR3 consists of 11 residues. Germline V CDR1 and CDR2: MNHNS, SASEGT. Trimming stripped 7 bases from V and 6 bases from J, with 8 bases between. The CDR3 DNA sequence: TGTGCCAGCACCAAGGGGGATACGCAGTATTTT. This codes for CASTKGDTQYF.

This chain connects TRBV6-1 to TRBJ1-3, with 9 bases fitting TRBD1. The germline CDR1 and CDR2 sequences are MNHNS and SASEGT. This CDR3 comprises 17 residues. V shed 6 bases and J 4 bases; nucleotides not matched to a gene: 13. CDR3 nucleotides: TGTGCCAGCAGCTTCCTGGACCACGGGACAGGGGGAAACACCATATATTTT. This sequence encodes CASSFLDHGTGGNTIYF.

The chain links TRBV3-1 to TRBJ1-5; D not certain. Germline V gene sequence: CDR1 LGHDT, CDR2 YNNKEL (reference sequence). Trimming took off 1 base at V and 4 bases at J, with 11 bases between the two ends. The CDR3 covers 15 residues. The CDR3 nucleotides are TGTGCCAGCAGCCAAGTCTACAATTCGAATCAGCCCCAGCATTTT. Protein: CASSQVYNSNQPQHF.

This clonotype has at least ten counts. This sequence joins TRBV6-1 and TRBJ2-3, with 12 positions matching TRBD2. Losses at the gene ends were 5 bases for V and 2 bases for J; bases not matched to a gene: 5. The CDR3 is 16 residues long. Germline CDR1 and CDR2: MNHNS and SASEGT. DNA of the CDR3: TGTGCCAGCAGTCTTGGACTAGCGGGATTCACAGATACGCAGTATTTT. Translation gives CASSLGLAGFTDTQYF.

This clonotype was detected only a few times. The rearrangement uses TRBV7-3 and TRBJ2-4; 7 bases align to TRBD1. Trimming cost V 0 bases and J 8 bases; bases outside gene matches: 7. This CDR3 has 15 amino acids. Germline V gene sequence: CDR1 SGHTA, CDR2 FQGTGA. CDR3 bases: TGTGCCAGCAGCTTAACCACAAGACAGGGCGACATTCAGTACTTC. Protein sequence: CASSLTTRQGDIQYF.

This clonotype was detected many times. The gene calls are TRBV18 and TRBJ1-1; D perhaps matches TRBD1 (5 bases). CDR1 is KGHSH and CDR2 is LQKENI in the germline V gene. V was cut by 3 bases and J by 7 bases, with 6 bases left in between. CDR3 size: 11 residues. The CDR3 nucleotides read TGTGCCAGCTCACCCGACAGTGAAGCTTTCTTT. Encoded protein: CASSPDSEAFF.

This clonotype was detected many times. V gene TRBV28 combines with J gene TRBJ2-4, with D possibly TRBD2 on 5 matching bases. Germline V gene sequence: CDR1 MDHEN, CDR2 SYDVKM. CDR3 length equals 14 residues. Trimming cost V 7 bases and J 7 bases, with 17 bases left between them. CDR3: CASTSGGTTNIQYF. DNA for the CDR3: TGTGCCAGCACAAGCGGCGGTACTACGAACATTCAGTACTTC.

This clonotype was observed at least ten times. The chain uses TRBV28 and TRBJ2-5; D is undetermined. Germline CDR1 is MDHEN and CDR2 is SYDVKM. Trimming cost V 3 bases and J 0 bases, with 11 bases left between them. This CDR3 comprises 15 residues. CDR3 sequence: CASSFKSWYQETQYF. DNA of the CDR3: TGTGCCAGCAGTTTCAAGAGCTGGTACCAAGAGACCCAGTACTTC.

This chain joins TRBV29-1 and TRBJ1-1, with 9 nucleotides matching TRBD1. With 4 bases clipped from V and 4 bases from J, the junction kept 7 bases outside the gene matches. Germline lookup yields CDR1 SQVTM and CDR2 ANQGSEA. This CDR3 region has 14 residues. The CDR3 nucleotides read TGCAGCGTTGGGGACAGGGTACTGGGCACTGAAGCTTTCTTT. Amino acid sequence: CSVGDRVLGTEAFF. The full variable domain, with the rest looked up from reference TRBV29-1 and TRBJ1-1, is SAVISQKPSRDICQRGTSLTIQCQVDSQVTMMFWYRQQPGQSLTLIATANQGSEATYESGFVIDKFPISRPNLTFSTLTVSNMSPEDSSIYLCSVGDRVLGTEAFFGQGTRLTVV.

There are many counts of this clonotype. The J gene is TRBJ2-3, the V gene TRBV12-3 or TRBV12-4; possibly TRBD2 for D (6 bases). The CDR3 runs to 13 residues. V was cut by 8 bases and J by 0 bases, with 9 bases left in between. CDR3: CASGRGSTDTQYF. The CDR3 coding sequence is TGTGCCAGCGGGCGGGGTAGCACAGATACGCAGTATTTT.

This clonotype was seen repeatedly, ten times or more. The chain recombines TRBV28 with TRBJ2-7; D gene uncertain. Germline V gene lookup returns CDR1 MDHEN and CDR2 SYDVKM. The CDR3 spans 12 residues. V was clipped by 1 base and J by 7 bases, with 8 bases between them. CDR3 in DNA: TGTGCCAGCAGTTTATCTGGCTTGGAGCAGTACTTC. Protein sequence: CASSLSGLEQYF.

This clonotype was seen many times. The chain carries TRBV12-3 or TRBV12-4 and TRBJ2-6; D not certain. Trimming left V 1 base short and J 4 bases short, with 5 bases between. This CDR3 has 14 amino acids. This chain's CDR3 is CASSLVSGANVLTF. DNA for the CDR3: TGTGCCAGCAGTTTAGTATCCGGGGCCAACGTCCTGACTTTC.